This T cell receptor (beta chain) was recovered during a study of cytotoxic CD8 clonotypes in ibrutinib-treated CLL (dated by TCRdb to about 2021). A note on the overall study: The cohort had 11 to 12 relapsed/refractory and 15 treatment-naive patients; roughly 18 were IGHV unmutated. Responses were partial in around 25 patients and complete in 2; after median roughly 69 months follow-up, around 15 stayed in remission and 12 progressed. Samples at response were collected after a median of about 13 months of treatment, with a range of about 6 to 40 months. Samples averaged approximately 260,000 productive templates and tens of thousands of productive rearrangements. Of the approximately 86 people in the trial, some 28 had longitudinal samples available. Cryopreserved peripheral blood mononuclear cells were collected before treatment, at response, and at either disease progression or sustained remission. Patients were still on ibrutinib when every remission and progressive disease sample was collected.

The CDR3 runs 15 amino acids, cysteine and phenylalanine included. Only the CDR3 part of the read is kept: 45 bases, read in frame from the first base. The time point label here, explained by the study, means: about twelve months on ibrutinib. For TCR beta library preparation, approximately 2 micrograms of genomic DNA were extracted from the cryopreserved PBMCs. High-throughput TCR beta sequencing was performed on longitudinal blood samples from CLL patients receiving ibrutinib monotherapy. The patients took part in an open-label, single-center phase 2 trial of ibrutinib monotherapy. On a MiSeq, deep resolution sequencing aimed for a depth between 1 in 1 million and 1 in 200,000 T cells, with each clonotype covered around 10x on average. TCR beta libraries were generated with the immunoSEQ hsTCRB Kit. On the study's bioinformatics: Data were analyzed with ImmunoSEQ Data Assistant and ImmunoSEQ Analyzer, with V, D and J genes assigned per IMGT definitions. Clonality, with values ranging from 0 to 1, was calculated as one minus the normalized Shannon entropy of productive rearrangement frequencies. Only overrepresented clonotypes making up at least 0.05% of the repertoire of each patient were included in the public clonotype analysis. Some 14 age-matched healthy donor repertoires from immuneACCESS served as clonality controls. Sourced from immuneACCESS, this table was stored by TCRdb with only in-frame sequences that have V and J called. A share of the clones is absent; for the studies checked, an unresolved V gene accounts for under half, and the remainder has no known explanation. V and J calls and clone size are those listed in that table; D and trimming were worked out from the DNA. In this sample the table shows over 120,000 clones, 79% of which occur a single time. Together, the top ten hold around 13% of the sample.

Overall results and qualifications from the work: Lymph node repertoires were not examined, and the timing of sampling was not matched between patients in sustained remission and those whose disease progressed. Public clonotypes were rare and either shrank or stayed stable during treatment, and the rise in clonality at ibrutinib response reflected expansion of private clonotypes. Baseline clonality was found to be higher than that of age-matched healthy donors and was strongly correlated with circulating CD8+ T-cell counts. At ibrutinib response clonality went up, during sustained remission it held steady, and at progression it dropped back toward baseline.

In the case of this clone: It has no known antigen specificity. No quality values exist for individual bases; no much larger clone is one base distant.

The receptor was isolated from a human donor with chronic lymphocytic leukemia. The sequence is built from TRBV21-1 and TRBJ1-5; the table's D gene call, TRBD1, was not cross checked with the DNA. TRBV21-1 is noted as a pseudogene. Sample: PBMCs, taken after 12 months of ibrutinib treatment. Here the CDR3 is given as CATREGGELDQPQHF. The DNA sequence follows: TGTGCCACAAGGGAAGGGGGCGAGTTAGATCAGCCCCAGCATTTT.